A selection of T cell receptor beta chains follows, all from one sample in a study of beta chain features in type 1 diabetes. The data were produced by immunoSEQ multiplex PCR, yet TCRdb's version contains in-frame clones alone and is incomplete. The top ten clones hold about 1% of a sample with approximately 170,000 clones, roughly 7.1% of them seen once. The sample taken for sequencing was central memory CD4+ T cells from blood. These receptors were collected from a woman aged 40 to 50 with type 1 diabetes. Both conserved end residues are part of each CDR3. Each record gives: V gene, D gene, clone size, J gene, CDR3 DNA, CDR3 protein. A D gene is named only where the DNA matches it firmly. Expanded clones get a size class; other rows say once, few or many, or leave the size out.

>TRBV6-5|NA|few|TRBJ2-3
TGTGCCAGCAGTTACTCGAGCGTTAGTGGCACAGATACGCAGTATTTT
CASSYSSVSGTDTQYF
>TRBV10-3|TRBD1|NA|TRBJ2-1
TGTGCCATCAGGACCCTCGGGACAGGGGACAATGAGCAGTTCTTC
CAIRTLGTGDNEQFF
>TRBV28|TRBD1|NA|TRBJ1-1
TGTGCCAGCAGTTTACACCAACAGGGGGCTCGAACTGAAGCTTTCTTT
CASSLHQQGARTEAFF
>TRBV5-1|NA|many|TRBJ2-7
TGCGCCAGCAGCGACACATCGCCCGAGCAGTACTTC
CASSDTSPEQYF
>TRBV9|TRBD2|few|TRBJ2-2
TGTGCCAGCAGCCCCGGGGGGGCCAGTTGGAGCACCGGGGAGCTGTTTTTT
CASSPGGASWSTGELFF
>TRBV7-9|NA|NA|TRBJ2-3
TGTGCCAGCAGCCCTTGGACTACTGCAGATACGCAGTATTTT
CASSPWTTADTQYF
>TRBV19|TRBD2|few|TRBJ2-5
TGTGCCAGTAGTATGGCAGGGCTAGCGGGAGACCAAGAGACCCAGTACTTC
CASSMAGLAGDQETQYF
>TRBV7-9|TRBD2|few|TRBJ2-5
TGTGCCAGCACTCCGACTAGCGGGGAAGAGACCCAGTACTTC
CASTPTSGEETQYF
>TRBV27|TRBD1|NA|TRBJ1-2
TGTGCCAGCAGTGAGTACTCGGGACAGGGGATCTATGGCTACACCTTC
CASSEYSGQGIYGYTF
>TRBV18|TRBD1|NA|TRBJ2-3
TGTGCCAGCTCACCACGTGACAGGGGCGTAGATACGCAGTATTTT
CASSPRDRGVDTQYF
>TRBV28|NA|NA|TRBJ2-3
TGTGCCAGCAGGACACTGACAGATACGCAGTATTTT
CASRTLTDTQYF
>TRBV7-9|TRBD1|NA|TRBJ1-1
TGTGCCAGCAGCGAGACAGGGGCAGCCGAAGCTTTCTTT
CASSETGAAEAFF
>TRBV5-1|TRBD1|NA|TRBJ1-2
TGCGCCAGCAGCCTGCGGACAGGGGGCGGCTACACCTTC
CASSLRTGGGYTF
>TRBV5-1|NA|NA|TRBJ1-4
TGCGCCAGCAGCCCGTCGGGGGTAAATGAAAAACTGTTTTTT
CASSPSGVNEKLFF
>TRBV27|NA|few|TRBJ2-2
TGTGCCAGCAGTTTGTGGCCTAGGGGGGAGCTGTTTTTT
CASSLWPRGELFF
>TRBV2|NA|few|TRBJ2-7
TGTGCCAGCAGTGATCTTAAGGCCAGGCCCCCCTACGAGCAGTACTTC
CASSDLKARPPYEQYF
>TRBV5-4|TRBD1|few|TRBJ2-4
TGTGCCAGCAGCTGGGACAGGGAAAGAACCAAAAACATTCAGTACTTC
CASSWDRERTKNIQYF
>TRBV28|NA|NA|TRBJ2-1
TGTGCCAGCAGTTTCCATAGCGGAGGGGTCTACAATGAGCAGTTCTTC
CASSFHSGGVYNEQFF
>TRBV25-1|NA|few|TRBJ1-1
TGTGCCAGCAGTCCCGCGGCCCCCCAAGCTTTCTTT
CASSPAAPQAFF
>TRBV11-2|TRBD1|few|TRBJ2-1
TGTGCCAGCAGCCCGAGGACAGGGCCCTACAATGAGCAGTTCTTC
CASSPRTGPYNEQFF
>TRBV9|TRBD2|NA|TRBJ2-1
TGTGCCAGCAGCGTAGCTTGGACTAGCGGTGAGCAGTTCTTC
CASSVAWTSGEQFF
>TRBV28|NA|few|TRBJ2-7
TGTGCCAGCGCTACAGGGACGGACCTCTACGAGCAGTACTTC
CASATGTDLYEQYF
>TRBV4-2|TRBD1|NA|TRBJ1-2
TGTGCCAGCAGCCAAGGGGCGGGACAGGGGGCGGGATATGGCTACACCTTC
CASSQGAGQGAGYGYTF
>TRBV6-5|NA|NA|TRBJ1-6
TGTGCCAGCAGCACAGTCGGGGATTCACCCCTCCACTTT
CASSTVGDSPLHF
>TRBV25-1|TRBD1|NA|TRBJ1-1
TGTGCCAGCAGTGAGGACAGGGGGGTGAACACTGAAGCTTTCTTT
CASSEDRGVNTEAFF
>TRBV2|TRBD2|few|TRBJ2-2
TGTGCCAGCAGTCGACTAGCGGGGGCGCCCGGGGAGCTGTTTTTT
CASSRLAGAPGELFF